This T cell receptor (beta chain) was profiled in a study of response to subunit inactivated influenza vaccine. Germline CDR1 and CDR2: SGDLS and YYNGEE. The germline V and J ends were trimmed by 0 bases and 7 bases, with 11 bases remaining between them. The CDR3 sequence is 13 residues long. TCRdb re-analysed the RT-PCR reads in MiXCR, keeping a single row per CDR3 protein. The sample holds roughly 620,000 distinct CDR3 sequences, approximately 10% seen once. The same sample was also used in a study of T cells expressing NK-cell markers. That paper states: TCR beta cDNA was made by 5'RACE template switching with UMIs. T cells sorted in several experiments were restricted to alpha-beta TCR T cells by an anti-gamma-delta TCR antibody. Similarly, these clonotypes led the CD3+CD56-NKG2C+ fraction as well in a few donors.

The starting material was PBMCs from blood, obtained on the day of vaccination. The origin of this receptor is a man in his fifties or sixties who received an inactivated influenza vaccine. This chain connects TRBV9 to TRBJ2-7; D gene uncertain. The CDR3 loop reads CASSVAPLFEQYF. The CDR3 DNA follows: TGTGCCAGCAGCGTAGCCCCGCTTTTTGAGCAGTACTTC.